The present T cell receptor beta chain was sequenced within a study of identical twins. TCRdb re-derived calls from the 5' RACE reads in MiXCR, one entry per CDR3 protein. This table has just under 650,000 distinct CDR3 sequences, about 7.6% appearing once. Germline V lookup: CDR1 SGHRS, CDR2 YFSETQ. The CDR3 has 16 amino acids. J was trimmed by 2 bases and V by 2 bases; bases with no gene match: 7. The sample holds many counts of this clonotype. Healthy Caucasian donors formed the entire cohort. This same sample was also part of a study on yellow fever vaccine responses in identical twins.

The chain uses TRBV5-1 and TRBJ2-5; 9 nucleotides align to TRBD2. Sequencing was carried out using PBMCs. This clonotype originated in a woman younger than 35 in good health. In DNA form, the CDR3 reads TGCGCCAGCAGCTTCCGACTAGCGGACCATCAAGAGACCCAGTACTTC. Residues: CASSFRLADHQETQYF. Together with reference TRBV5-1 and TRBJ2-5, the CDR3 gives the full variable domain: KAGVTQTPRYLIKTRGQQVTLSCSPISGHRSVSWYQQTPGQGLQFLFEYFSETQRNKGNFPGRFSGRQFSNSRSEMNVSTLELGDSALYLCASSFRLADHQETQYFGPGTRLLVL.